This TCR beta chain appears in the sequencing data of a study of blood T cell repertoires in COVID-19 (dated by TCRdb to 2018 to 2021). Study-wide context: Samples covering the acute and convalescent phases of COVID-19 were provided by collaborators in the United States, Italy and Spain. A de-identified subject ID, COVID-19 status, age in years and sex were almost always included in the sample metadata. The prospective study material was composed of cDNA or gDNA derived from T cells, B-cell-depleted T cells, or PBMCs. Where available, HLA class I and class II types were taken from metadata supplied by the sample provider and were not determined by assay-based typing. Samples came from the ongoing ImmuneRACE study (first 160 participants) plus 1,254 subjects from 6 global collaborators. The dataset comprised deeply sampled blood TCRbeta repertoires from subjects exposed to, actively infected with, or recovered from COVID-19. The repertoires were made available in a free public database intended to serve as a resource for research on the immune response to SARS-CoV-2. Results and caveats for the whole study, not just this receptor: The amount of clinical and demographic metadata varied by source and participant and was provided uncurated.

Whole blood was collected in K2EDTA tubes by collaborating institutions according to the institutions' own protocols. For TCRbeta analysis, collaborator samples were shipped as frozen whole blood, as isolated PBMCs, or as DNA extracted from either sample type. The immunoSEQ Assay, a bias-controlled multiplex PCR, was used to amplify TCRbeta CDR3 regions from genomic DNA. From the authors' description of their analysis: The number of nucleated cells in each sample was estimated from the amplification of reference gene primers within the assay. To quantify the absolute abundance of each unique TCRbeta CDR3 rearrangement, sequence reads were collapsed and filtered. Productive Simpson clonality was computed per sample as the square root of Simpson's diversity index over productive rearrangements. Here the immuneACCESS table is served through TCRdb, limited to in-frame sequences with V and J called. Missing clones are a known gap in these copies; in checked studies unresolved V genes cover under half, and the rest lacks a known reason. The DNA was the basis for D and trimming; V, J and clone size are from that table. This sample gives just over 70,000 clones in total; around nine tenths of them show up just once. The ten most abundant clones make up 8.5% of the sample.

As for this clone: It has no known antigen specificity. No much larger clone exists at a distance of one base, and base qualities are not known.

This receptor was obtained from a human donor in a cohort sampled during active COVID-19. Sequences were obtained from peripheral blood.

The base sequence is TGTGCCACCAGTGATTCCAGAGGGAATTCACCCCTCCACTTT. This codes for CATSDSRGNSPLHF. The V and J genes are TRBV24-1 and TRBJ1-6; the D gene cannot be resolved reliably. The junction carries 8 bases between V and J, which are trimmed by 2 bases and 7 bases respectively. Reading the germline V gene gives CDR1 KGHDR and CDR2 SFDVKD. Reading from cysteine to phenylalanine, the CDR3 counts 14 amino acids. Solely the CDR3 DNA is kept, with 42 bases framed from the first base.